Below are 13 T cell receptor beta chains sequenced from a single sample in a study of cytomegalovirus exposure and HLA in healthy donors. With 60 Vbeta and 13 Jbeta primers, the PCR was carried out. Profiling relied on immunoSEQ multiplex PCR, and the TCRdb table lists in-frame clones only, not all of them. The table lists about 120,000 clones, around four fifths of them singletons. The sequencing sample was made of PBMCs. These receptor sequences come from a woman in her 40s in good health and CMV-seronegative.

The CDR3 coding sequence is TGTGCCAGCACTAGCGGGACCGGGGAGCTGTTTTTT. It codes for CASTSGTGELFF. The chain recombines TRBV6-1 with TRBJ2-2; TRBD2 agrees at 8 bases. The CDR3 is made up of 12 amino acids. The germline V gene has CDR1 MNHNS and CDR2 SASEGT. The V segment lost 7 bases and the J segment 5 bases; nucleotides outside the gene matches: 0.

V gene TRBV18 combines with J gene TRBJ1-2, with a possible D match to TRBD1 (5 bases). V lost 1 base and J lost 1, with 7 bases in between. CDR1 KGHSH and CDR2 LQKENI come from the germline V gene. This CDR3 region has 14 residues. CDR3: CASSPQGLNYGYTF. Here the CDR3 DNA reads TGTGCCAGCTCACCACAGGGGCTTAACTATGGCTACACCTTC. The full variable domain, rest sourced from reference TRBV18 and TRBJ1-2, is NAGVMQNPRHLVRRRGQEARLRCSPMKGHSHVYWYRQLPEEGLKFMVYLQKENIIDESGMPKERFSAEFPKEGPSILRIQQVVRGDSAAYFCASSPQGLNYGYTFGSGTRLTVV.

The chain joins TRBV4-1 to TRBJ2-7, with TRBD2 as a possible D gene (6 bases). This CDR3 region has 16 residues. Germline loops: CDR1 MGHRA, CDR2 YSYEKL. V shed 0 bases and J shed 6 bases, with 18 bases lying between them. CDR3 in amino acids: CASSQDGWREGGEQYF. CDR3 coding DNA: TGCGCCAGCAGCCAAGACGGCTGGAGGGAAGGTGGCGAGCAGTACTTC.

The chain employs TRBV13 and TRBJ2-7, with 7 bases that match TRBD1. The germline CDR1 and CDR2 sequences are PRHDT and FYEKMQ (reference sequence). V was clipped by 4 bases and J by 7 bases; unmatched bases: 4. The CDR3 has 12 residues. CDR3 DNA sequence: TGTGCCAGCAGCTACGCGACAGGGGAGCAGTACTTC. Its protein is CASSYATGEQYF. The whole variable domain, remainder taken from reference TRBV13 and TRBJ2-7, is AAGVIQSPRHLIKEKRETATLKCYPIPRHDTVYWYQQGPGQDPQFLISFYEKMQSDKGSIPDRFSAQQFSDYHSELNMSSLELGDSALYFCASSYATGEQYFGPGTRLTVT.

The table lists this clone with a few counts. The chain joins TRBV2 to TRBJ2-5; D is uncertain. The CDR3 covers 13 residues. V was shortened by 7 bases and J by 2 bases, with 11 bases between the two germline ends. Germline loops: CDR1 SNHLY, CDR2 FYNNEI. CDR3 nucleotides: TGTGCCAGCAACCCCGACGGGCAAGAGACCCAGTACTTC. This translates into CASNPDGQETQYF.

This rearrangement joins TRBV27 to TRBJ2-7, with TRBD2 matching over 8 bases. Germline trimming cut 7 bases from V and 3 bases from J; bases unmatched to any gene: 5. The CDR3 runs to 13 residues. Germline V lookup: CDR1 MNHEY, CDR2 SMNVEV (reference sequence). For the CDR3, the DNA is TGTGCCAGCAAGATTAGCGGGAACTACGAGCAGTACTTC. Encoded protein: CASKISGNYEQYF.

The rearrangement uses TRBV2 and TRBJ1-5; a possible D gene is TRBD1 (5 bases). V lost 1 base and J lost 6, with 10 bases in between. This CDR3 region has 14 residues. From germline, CDR1 is SNHLY and CDR2 FYNNEI. This chain's CDR3 is CASSEGYGGQPQHF. The DNA of the CDR3 is TGTGCCAGCAGTGAAGGCTACGGGGGTCAGCCCCAGCATTTT.

The J gene is TRBJ2-7, the V gene TRBV19, with D tentatively TRBD2 (6 bases). There are 11 residues in the CDR3. Trimming took 3 bases from V and 9 from J, leaving 9 bases between them. Germline V gene lookup returns CDR1 LNHDA and CDR2 SQIVND (reference sequence). Here the CDR3 DNA reads TGTGCCAGTAGTATCGGGACTCTGCAGTACTTC. Translating it yields CASSIGTLQYF.

The chain combines TRBV9 with TRBJ2-3; 8 bases are shared with TRBD2. CDR1 is SGDLS, CDR2 YYNGEE, per germline. CDR3 size: 14 residues. Germline trimming cut 3 bases from V and 2 bases from J; bases unmatched to any gene: 2. The CDR3 spells CASSASGFTDTQYF. CDR3 in DNA: TGTGCCAGCAGCGCTAGCGGGTTCACAGATACGCAGTATTTT. Using reference TRBV9 and TRBJ2-3 for the parts outside the CDR3, the full variable domain is DSGVTQTPKHLITATGQRVTLRCSPRSGDLSVYWYQQSLDQGLQFLIQYYNGEERAKGNILERFSAQQFPDLHSELNLSSLELGDSALYFCASSASGFTDTQYFGPGTRLTVL.

This clone was seen once. This chain connects TRBV5-4 to TRBJ1-2; TRBD1 aligns across 8 bases. J lost 7 bases, V lost 4 bases, and 15 bases had no gene match. CDR3 size: 16 residues. Looked up from germline, CDR1 is SGHNT and CDR2 is YYREEE (reference sequence). As DNA, the CDR3 is TGTGCCAGCAGCGTGCCGCCGCAGGGGGCTTCGGTTGGCTACACCTTC. It translates to CASSVPPQGASVGYTF.

J is TRBJ1-4 and V is TRBV28; D unresolved. The CDR3 totals 12 residues. Trimming left V 7 bases short and J 6 bases short, with 9 bases between. Germline V CDR1 and CDR2: MDHEN, SYDVKM. The CDR3 spells CASTGNHEKLFF. The CDR3 DNA reads TGTGCCAGCACAGGCAACCATGAAAAACTGTTTTTT.

The V and J genes are TRBV9 and TRBJ2-7, with 9 bases lining up with TRBD2. J lost 4 bases, V lost 0 bases, and 5 bases had no gene match. CDR3 length equals 15 residues. Germline CDR1 and CDR2: SGDLS and YYNGEE. In DNA, the CDR3 is TGTGCCAGCAGCGTAGCCGGCGGGGGGGCTTACGAGCAGTACTTC. Translated: CASSVAGGGAYEQYF.

Points on this clone: Other DNA sequences from this sample encode an identical CDR3 as well. This chain links TRBV29-1 with TRBJ1-1; 7 bases line up with TRBD1. The CDR3 covers 13 residues. With V trimmed by 6 bases and J by 0 bases, 4 bases remained unmatched. Germline V lookup: CDR1 SQVTM, CDR2 ANQGSEA. This chain's CDR3 is CSVTQGMNTEAFF. CDR3 coding DNA: TGCAGCGTAACACAGGGGATGAACACTGAAGCTTTCTTT.